This paragraph covers one T cell receptor beta chain sequence. What it binds is not known. CD8+ and CD4+ blood T cells underwent TCR beta sequencing. This record comes from a study of CD8 T cells in Susac syndrome. A quantity of roughly 0.5 to 1 ug RNA underwent reverse transcription using random hexamers. Across 54 Vbeta and 13 Jbeta, TCR beta CDR3 was amplified with immunoSEQ multiplex PCR. TCRdb independently ran MiXCR on the immunoSEQ multiplex PCR reads; one entry per CDR3 protein. The repertoire holds 200,000 or so distinct CDR3 sequences, with approximately 90% as singletons. The CDR3 consists of 16 residues. V dropped 2 bases and J dropped 4 bases, with 16 bases sitting between them. Germline CDR1 LGHNA, CDR2 YSLEER. Overall study results and limits: The number of individuals included in the study's TCR sequencing and HLA analysis was acknowledged as relatively small.

The sequenced material came from CD8+ T cells from PBMCs. The chain joins TRBV4-3 to TRBJ2-3, with D perhaps TRBD2 (6 bases). The receptor comes from a human donor with multiple sclerosis. This CDR3 reads CASSQTRLDLPDTQYF. DNA of the CDR3: TGCGCCAGCAGCCAAACGAGACTAGACTTGCCAGATACGCAGTATTTT.